The 10 T cell receptor beta chains below all came from one sample that was sequenced in a study of blood T cell repertoires in COVID-19. Assay: immunoSEQ multiplex PCR; the TCRdb copy retains only in-frame clones and omits some. The sample includes 300,000 to 350,000 clones, around nine tenths of them seen just once. The source material was PBMCs or T cells enriched from blood (not recorded which). The receptors stem from a young man who had recovered from COVID-19.

This rearrangement joins TRBV14 to TRBJ1-6; TRBD1 matches 7 bases. The germline V gene encodes CDR1 SGHDN and CDR2 FVKESK. The length of the CDR3 is 15 residues. V shed 2 bases, J shed 7 bases, and the junction held 5 bases outside the gene matches. The CDR3 nucleotides are TGTGCCAGCAGCCAAATGAACAGGGGCAATTCACCCCTCCACTTT. Residues: CASSQMNRGNSPLHF.

This clone showed up just a few times. The same CDR3 also results from other DNA sequences found in this sample. V and J are TRBV5-1 and TRBJ1-5; D remains ambiguous. Per the germline V gene, CDR1 is SGHRS and CDR2 is YFSETQ. Trimming took 0 bases from V and 1 from J, leaving 5 bases between them. This CDR3 comprises 14 residues. The CDR3 DNA reads TGCGCCAGCAGCTTGGGGCAGAGCAATCAGCCCCAGCATTTT. The encoded protein is CASSLGQSNQPQHF.

The table lists this clone with a count of one. The rearrangement links TRBV7-2 to TRBJ1-1; D call uncertain. V lost 1 base to trimming and J lost 4 bases, with 10 bases between them. CDR3 length equals 14 residues. Per the germline V gene, CDR1 is SGHTA and CDR2 is FQGNSA. As DNA, the CDR3 is TGTGCCAGCAGCTTAGTAGGGAGTGTCACTGAAGCTTTCTTT. Translated: CASSLVGSVTEAFF.

This rearrangement joins TRBV7-8 to TRBJ1-5; D may be TRBD1 (6 bases). Germline assignment: CDR1 SGHVS and CDR2 FQNEAQ. This CDR3 contains 15 residues. Trimming left V 4 bases short and J 4 bases short, with 14 bases between. This chain's CDR3 is CASSSGGGGNQPQHF. CDR3 in DNA: TGTGCCAGCAGCTCTGGGGGAGGGGGGAATCAGCCCCAGCATTTT.

The chain employs TRBV5-1 and TRBJ1-4; D call uncertain. Trimming took 6 bases from V and 0 from J, leaving 9 bases between them. Germline V lookup: CDR1 SGHRS, CDR2 YFSETQ. This CDR3 has 14 residues. CDR3 residues: CASTRGATNEKLFF. As DNA, the CDR3 is TGCGCCAGCACCCGCGGGGCAACTAATGAAAAACTGTTTTTT.

The chain employs TRBV29-1 and TRBJ1-2; 9 nucleotides align to TRBD1. This CDR3 contains 12 residues. V lost 7 bases to trimming and J lost 5 bases; unmatched junction nucleotides: 5. Germline loops: CDR1 SQVTM, CDR2 ANQGSEA. The DNA for the CDR3 is TGCAGCGCTAAGGACAGGGGATATGGCTACACCTTC. The encoded protein is CSAKDRGYGYTF.

The rearrangement uses TRBV7-9 and TRBJ1-2; D is ambiguous. Germline CDR1 and CDR2: SEHNR and FQNEAQ (reference sequence). Between the trimmed V and J ends, which lost 1 base and 3 bases, there was a span of 6 bases. The CDR3 totals 13 residues. The DNA for the CDR3 is TGTGCCAGCAGCTTAGTTTTCTACTATGGCTACACCTTC. Translation gives CASSLVFYYGYTF.

This clone was found once. The rearrangement links TRBV11-2 to TRBJ2-1, with D unclear. This CDR3 region has 17 residues. V lost 1 base to trimming and J lost 9 bases, with 22 bases between them. Per germline, CDR1 SGHAT and CDR2 FQNNGV. CDR3 nucleotide sequence: TGTGCCAGCAGCTTAGCGACCCGAACAGCCCACCTCGGTGAGCAGTTCTTC. It specifies CASSLATRTAHLGEQFF.

This chain joins TRBV9 and TRBJ2-5; 10 bases match TRBD2. V lost 5 bases, J lost 2 bases, and 3 bases stayed unmatched. Looked up from germline, CDR1 is SGDLS and CDR2 is YYNGEE. This CDR3 spans 14 amino acids. CDR3 DNA sequence: TGTGCCAGCAGTACTAGCGGGGCGCAAGAGACCCAGTACTTC. Protein: CASSTSGAQETQYF.

The CDR3 protein is CASSITSEASSAPLHF. The CDR3 DNA reads as TGTGCCAGTAGTATAACGTCGGAGGCGTCTTCGGCACCCCTCCACTTT. The chain couples TRBV19 to TRBJ1-6; unclear D gene. Looked up from germline, CDR1 is LNHDA and CDR2 is SQIVND (reference sequence). V gave up 2 bases and J gave up 11 bases, with 19 bases separating them. The CDR3 totals 16 residues.